This TCR beta chain appears in the sequencing data of a study of blood T cell repertoires in COVID-19. How the authors handled the data: Counts of nucleated cells, estimated from reference gene primer amplification, were obtained. Only in-frame clones appear in the TCRdb table, and some are missing; sequencing was by immunoSEQ multiplex PCR. V, J and clone size are taken as reported in that table, and D and trimming were inferred from the DNA itself. The sample holds about 250,000 clones, 75% to 90% seen once. Germline lookup yields CDR1 KGHSH and CDR2 LQKENI. The CDR3 loop spans 16 amino acids. V gave up 0 bases and J gave up 2 bases, with 11 bases separating them. Participants were aged about 18 to 100 years from 20 to 30 US areas. Before being deemed recovered, Cohort 3 donors had two negative PCRs, clearance, or symptom resolution.

The sequence came from a woman between 18 and 30 years old who had recovered from COVID-19. V gene TRBV18 combines with J gene TRBJ2-1; D gene ambiguous. The sample was PBMCs or T cells enriched from blood (not recorded which). The chain's CDR3 is CASSPPRGTTYNEQFF. The CDR3 DNA follows: TGTGCCAGCTCACCACCCCGCGGAACAACCTACAATGAGCAGTTCTTC. The full variable domain, its missing parts supplied by reference TRBV18 and TRBJ2-1, is NAGVMQNPRHLVRRRGQEARLRCSPMKGHSHVYWYRQLPEEGLKFMVYLQKENIIDESGMPKERFSAEFPKEGPSILRIQQVVRGDSAAYFCASSPPRGTTYNEQFFGPGTRLTVL.